The entry below gives a single TCR beta chain sequence along with its context. The sample originates from a study of identical twins. TCRdb re-called the 5' RACE reads through MiXCR, storing one row per CDR3 protein. The repertoire holds about 690,000 distinct CDR3 sequences, with around 6% as singletons. This clonotype originated in a man aged 18 to 29 in good health. Sequencing was done on a sample of naive T cells sorted from blood.

CDR3 in amino acids: CSARDWARNTEAFF. CDR3 nucleotide sequence: TGCAGTGCTAGAGATTGGGCGAGGAACACTGAAGCTTTCTTT. V is TRBV20-1 and J is TRBJ1-1; D is uncertain. Trimming stripped 0 bases from V and 1 base from J, with 9 bases between. The CDR3 runs 14 residues. Germline assignment: CDR1 DFQATT and CDR2 SNEGSKA (reference sequence).